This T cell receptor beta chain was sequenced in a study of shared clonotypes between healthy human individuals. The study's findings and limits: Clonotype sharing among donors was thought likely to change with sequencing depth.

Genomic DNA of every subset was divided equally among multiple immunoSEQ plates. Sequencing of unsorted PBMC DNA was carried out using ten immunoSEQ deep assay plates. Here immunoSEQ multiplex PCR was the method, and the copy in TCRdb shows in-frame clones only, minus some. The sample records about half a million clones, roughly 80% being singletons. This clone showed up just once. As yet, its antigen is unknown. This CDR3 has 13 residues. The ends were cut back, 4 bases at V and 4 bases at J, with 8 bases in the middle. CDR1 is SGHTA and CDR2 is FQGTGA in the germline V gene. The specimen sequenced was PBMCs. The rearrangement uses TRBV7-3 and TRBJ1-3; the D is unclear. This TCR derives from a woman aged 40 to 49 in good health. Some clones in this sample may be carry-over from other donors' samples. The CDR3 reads CASSSVPGNTIYF. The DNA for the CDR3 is TGTGCCAGCAGCTCCGTGCCGGGAAACACCATATATTTT.